The 28 T cell receptor beta chains in this list originate from one sample, sequenced in a study of blood T cell repertoires in COVID-19. Using immunoSEQ multiplex PCR, the repertoire was profiled, and TCRdb retains in-frame clones only, with some absent. The sample has 40,000 to 65,000 clones, about 86% seen once; the top ten hold 10% to 15%. Sequenced material: peripheral blood. The receptor source for this set is a man aged 65-85 years with active COVID-19.

This clone has only one observation. The chain employs TRBV19 and TRBJ1-1, with TRBD1 identical over 8 bases. The V and J ends lost 4 bases and 4 bases, in that order; junction bases with no gene match: 11. The CDR3 loop spans 16 amino acids. CDR1 is LNHDA and CDR2 is SQIVND in the germline V gene (reference sequence). The CDR3 is CASSTSQGALGTEAFF. In DNA, the CDR3 is TGTGCCAGTAGTACCAGCCAGGGGGCGCTGGGCACTGAAGCTTTCTTT. The whole variable domain, filled in from reference TRBV19 and TRBJ1-1, reads DGGITQSPKYLFRKEGQNVTLSCEQNLNHDAMYWYRQDPGQGLRLIYYSQIVNDFQKGDIAEGYSVSREKKESFPLTVTSAQKNPTAFYLCASSTSQGALGTEAFFGQGTRLTVV.

A few counts support this clone. This chain joins TRBV7-9 and TRBJ2-7; D possibly corresponds to TRBD1 (5 bases). The ends were cut back, 5 bases at V and 5 bases at J, with 7 bases in the middle. The CDR3 length is 11 residues. Germline V lookup: CDR1 SEHNR, CDR2 FQNEAQ (reference sequence). The CDR3 protein is CASSPGNEQYF. The DNA of the CDR3 is TGTGCCAGCAGCCCAGGGAACGAGCAGTACTTC.

The J gene is TRBJ2-5, the V gene TRBV19; 10 bases line up with TRBD1. Trimming cost V 2 bases and J 6 bases; bases outside gene matches: 6. CDR3 length: 15 amino acids. Germline-derived CDR1 and CDR2 are LNHDA and SQIVND (reference sequence). The CDR3 DNA sequence: TGTGCCAGTAGTATAAGGCCGGGACAGGGGAAGACCCAGTACTTC. It codes for CASSIRPGQGKTQYF.

In this sample, this clone turned up a few times. The J gene is TRBJ2-7, the V gene TRBV4-1, with D perhaps matching TRBD1 (6 bases). Deletions cut 2 bases from V and 2 bases from J, with 10 bases between. Germline V gene lookup returns CDR1 MGHRA and CDR2 YSYEKL. The CDR3 is 14 residues long. The CDR3 DNA reads as TGCGCCAGCAGCCAATCGAGGACAGCCTACGAGCAGTACTTC. This codes for CASSQSRTAYEQYF.

The V call is TRBV4-3, the J call TRBJ2-2; a possible D gene is TRBD1 (5 bases). Germline loops: CDR1 LGHNA, CDR2 YSLEER. V was pared by 4 bases and J by 6 bases, with 12 bases between. The CDR3 is 14 residues long. The CDR3 DNA reads TGCGCCAGCAGCCCCACAAGGGGCGCCGGGGAGCTGTTTTTT. Its protein is CASSPTRGAGELFF.

A note on this clone: The same CDR3 arises from other DNA sequences in this sample as well. The V gene is TRBV6-6, the J gene TRBJ1-1; D not resolved. Trimming stripped 4 bases from V and 0 bases from J, with 6 bases between. The CDR3 has 13 residues. CDR1 is MNHNY, CDR2 SVGAGI, per germline (reference sequence). CDR3 bases: TGTGCCAGCAGTTCCACTATGAACACTGAAGCTTTCTTT. This encodes CASSSTMNTEAFF.

The chain combines TRBV27 with TRBJ1-1, with 9 bases that match TRBD1. Germline V lookup: CDR1 MNHEY, CDR2 SMNVEV (reference sequence). This CDR3 has 17 residues. V was pared by 2 bases and J by 14 bases, with 21 bases of the junction left unmatched. The CDR3, as DNA: TGTGCCAGCAGTTTAAAGGGGACAGGGTACGAGAGGGGAAGTTTGTTCTTT. This sequence encodes CASSLKGTGYERGSLFF.

This clone was seen a handful of times. The chain joins TRBV6-2 or TRBV6-3 to TRBJ1-5, with 8 bases fitting TRBD1. CDR1 and CDR2 from the germline V gene are MNHEY and SVGEGT. The V gene end was trimmed by 5 bases and the J gene end by 3 bases; junction bases not matched to a gene: 3. The CDR3 is 14 residues long. The CDR3 nucleotides are TGTGCCAGCAGTCAGACAGGGGCCAATCAGCCCCAGCATTTT. It translates to CASSQTGANQPQHF.

This sequence joins TRBV2 and TRBJ1-6; weak D call: TRBD1 (5 bases). The CDR3 extends over 13 amino acids. Germline CDR1 reads SNHLY; CDR2 reads FYNNEI. Trimming shortened V by 5 bases and J by 8 bases, and 10 bases separated the two germline ends. This chain's CDR3 is CASSRGGDSPLHF. CDR3 nucleotides: TGTGCCAGCAGTCGCGGGGGGGATTCACCCCTCCACTTT. Complete variable domain (other parts from reference TRBV2 and TRBJ1-6): EPEVTQTPSHQVTQMGQEVILRCVPISNHLYFYWYRQILGQKVEFLVSFYNNEISEKSEIFDDQFSVERPDGSNFTLKIRSTKLEDSAMYFCASSRGGDSPLHFGNGTRLTVT.

CDR3: CAGTSGDSANEQFF. The CDR3 DNA is TGTGCCGGGACTAGCGGGGACAGCGCCAATGAGCAGTTCTTC. This chain links TRBV30 with TRBJ2-1; 13 bases are a match to TRBD2. The CDR3 runs 14 residues. V trimming: 8 bases; J trimming: 6 bases; junction bases outside the gene matches: 7. Germline-derived CDR1 and CDR2 are GTSNPN and SVGIG (reference sequence).

V is TRBV7-9 and J is TRBJ1-3, with 9 bases lining up with TRBD1. CDR1 and CDR2 from the germline V gene are SEHNR and FQNEAQ (reference sequence). This CDR3 comprises 17 residues. V lost 4 bases and J lost 6; bases outside the gene matches: 13. CDR3 nucleotides: TGTGCCAGCAGCTACCCGGGACAGGGTAATTTAGCAAACACCATATATTTT. It encodes CASSYPGQGNLANTIYF. Filled out from reference TRBV7-9 and TRBJ1-3, the complete variable domain reads DTGVSQNPRHKITKRGQNVTFRCDPISEHNRLYWYRQTLGQGPEFLTYFQNEAQLEKSRLLSDRFSAERPKGSFSTLEIQRTEQGDSAMYLCASSYPGQGNLANTIYFGEGSWLTVV.

The chain links TRBV24-1 to TRBJ2-1; 9 bases match TRBD1. Germline CDR1 and CDR2: KGHDR and SFDVKD. J lost 5 bases, V lost 4 bases, and 5 bases had no gene match. CDR3 size: 15 residues. CDR3 sequence: CATSDSGTGHNEQFF. Here the CDR3 DNA reads TGTGCCACCAGTGACTCCGGGACAGGGCACAATGAGCAGTTCTTC.

In its sample, this clone was seen once. The J gene is TRBJ2-1, the V gene TRBV24-1, with a tentative D call TRBD1 (6 bases). The CDR3 has 15 residues. With 4 bases removed from V and 4 bases from J, the gap between germline ends came to 13 bases. The germline CDR1 and CDR2 sequences are KGHDR and SFDVKD. CDR3 in DNA: TGTGCCACCAGTGACCACGCAGGGGATTACAATGAGCAGTTCTTC. Its translation is CATSDHAGDYNEQFF.

CDR3 sequence: CATSDTGNSRQPQHF. The CDR3 nucleotides are TGTGCCACCAGTGATACAGGGAACAGTCGACAGCCCCAGCATTTT. The chain recombines TRBV24-1 with TRBJ1-5; the D gene is possibly TRBD1 (6 bases). Germline V CDR1 and CDR2: KGHDR, SFDVKD. Trimming took 3 bases from V and 7 from J, leaving 15 bases between them. The CDR3 sequence is 15 residues long.

In its sample, this clone was seen once. V and J are TRBV7-6 and TRBJ2-7; maybe TRBD2 (6 bases). Per germline, CDR1 SGHVS and CDR2 FNYEAQ. V lost 4 bases to trimming and J lost 2 bases, with 15 bases between them. The CDR3 consists of 15 residues. CDR3 in amino acids: CASSSHSGSAYEQYF. The CDR3, as DNA: TGTGCCAGCAGCTCCCACAGCGGGTCGGCCTACGAGCAGTACTTC.

This chain links TRBV6-2 or TRBV6-3 with TRBJ2-7; 11 nucleotides line up with TRBD2. The CDR3 consists of 16 residues. V dropped 6 bases and J dropped 2; count of bases not matched to a gene: 9. Germline values: CDR1 MNHEY, CDR2 SVGEGT. CDR3 in amino acids: CASSLWRLAGTYEQYF. The CDR3 DNA reads TGTGCCAGCAGCCTATGGCGACTAGCGGGGACCTACGAGCAGTACTTC.

This chain uses TRBV7-2 with TRBJ2-7; TRBD2 agrees at 7 bases. From germline, CDR1 is SGHTA and CDR2 FQGNSA. Unmatched junction bases numbered 9, after V lost 6 bases and J lost 1 base. This CDR3 contains 15 residues. The CDR3 DNA follows: TGTGCCAGCAGGGCGGGGGAGGGGTGGTCCTACGAGCAGTACTTC. It specifies CASRAGEGWSYEQYF.

This chain connects TRBV19 to TRBJ1-5; TRBD1 might be the D (6 bases). V was pared by 5 bases and J by 0 bases, with 11 bases between. This CDR3 has 15 amino acids. Germline V gene sequence: CDR1 LNHDA, CDR2 SQIVND (reference sequence). CDR3 nucleotides: TGTGCCAGTAGTGGGGGACATAATAGCAATCAGCCCCAGCATTTT. Its translation: CASSGGHNSNQPQHF. The full variable domain, with the rest looked up from reference TRBV19 and TRBJ1-5, is DGGITQSPKYLFRKEGQNVTLSCEQNLNHDAMYWYRQDPGQGLRLIYYSQIVNDFQKGDIAEGYSVSREKKESFPLTVTSAQKNPTAFYLCASSGGHNSNQPQHFGDGTRLSIL.

This clone was counted between two and nine times. The chain combines TRBV18 with TRBJ2-5, with unresolved D. This CDR3 region has 13 residues. In germline, CDR1 is KGHSH, CDR2 LQKENI. V shed 1 base and J shed 2 bases, with 5 bases lying between them. CDR3: CASSPRAQETQYF. The CDR3, as DNA: TGTGCCAGCTCACCACGCGCTCAAGAGACCCAGTACTTC.

The chain uses TRBV7-8 and TRBJ2-3; 14 nucleotides align to TRBD2. Germline loops: CDR1 SGHVS, CDR2 FQNEAQ. Trimming cost V 5 bases and J 4 bases; bases outside gene matches: 5. This CDR3 is built from 16 residues. CDR3 nucleotide sequence: TGTGCCAGCAGCCCGCAGACTAGCGGGGGGGCAGATACGCAGTATTTT. Protein: CASSPQTSGGADTQYF.

This rearrangement joins TRBV7-2 to TRBJ1-4, with no clear D. Trimming took off 5 bases at V and 8 bases at J, with 12 bases between the two ends. The CDR3 sequence is 13 residues long. Germline assignment: CDR1 SGHTA and CDR2 FQGNSA. The chain's CDR3 is CASSDSQWEKLFF. CDR3 nucleotides: TGTGCCAGCAGCGATTCACAGTGGGAAAAACTGTTTTTT.

The J gene is TRBJ2-7, the V gene TRBV5-4; possibly TRBD1 for D (6 bases). The CDR3 consists of 13 residues. Germline loops: CDR1 SGHNT, CDR2 YYREEE (reference sequence). V lost 3 bases, J lost 5 bases, and 12 bases lay in between. Here the CDR3 reads CASSSGTSNEQYF. The CDR3 bases are TGTGCCAGCAGCTCGGGGACATCTAACGAGCAGTACTTC. Full variable domain (remainder filled in from reference TRBV5-4 and TRBJ2-7): ETGVTQSPTHLIKTRGQQVTLRCSSQSGHNTVSWYQQALGQGPQFIFQYYREEENGRGNFPPRFSGLQFPNYSSELNVNALELDDSALYLCASSSGTSNEQYFGPGTRLTVT.

The rearrangement links TRBV5-1 to TRBJ1-1; 8 positions agree with TRBD1. CDR3 length: 14 amino acids. Germline CDR1 is SGHRS and CDR2 is YFSETQ. Trimming took 3 bases from V and 4 from J; bases not matched to a gene: 5. The CDR3 region has the DNA TGCGCCAGCAGCTCACTACAGGGGGGCACTGAAGCTTTCTTT. Translating it yields CASSSLQGGTEAFF. Filled out from reference TRBV5-1 and TRBJ1-1, the complete variable domain reads KAGVTQTPRYLIKTRGQQVTLSCSPISGHRSVSWYQQTPGQGLQFLFEYFSETQRNKGNFPGRFSGRQFSNSRSEMNVSTLELGDSALYLCASSSLQGGTEAFFGQGTRLTVV.

The chain carries TRBV6-4 and TRBJ2-2; TRBD1 aligns across 10 bases. Germline CDR1 and CDR2: MRHNA and SNTAGT. The CDR3 runs to 16 residues. The V and J ends lost 6 bases and 6 bases, in that order; junction bases with no gene match: 10. CDR3 in DNA: TGTGCCAGCAGCGAGGGGGACAGGGGAGTTTCCGGGGAGCTGTTTTTT. Protein: CASSEGDRGVSGELFF.

The chain couples TRBV5-4 to TRBJ2-1; D is uncertain. This CDR3 is built from 14 residues. CDR1 is SGHNT, CDR2 YYREEE, per germline (reference sequence). The V end lost 0 bases, the J end lost 5 bases, and 9 bases lay between the germline ends. The CDR3 protein is CASSLVSGNNEQFF. For the CDR3, the DNA is TGTGCCAGCAGCTTGGTATCAGGAAACAATGAGCAGTTCTTC.

In its sample, this clone ranks as large. The rearrangement uses TRBV5-1 and TRBJ1-2, with D possibly TRBD1 on 6 matching bases. This CDR3 contains 15 residues. V lost 0 bases and J 7 bases, leaving 16 bases between the germline ends. Germline CDR1 is SGHRS and CDR2 is YFSETQ. The CDR3 nucleotides read TGCGCCAGCAGCTTGGACCCATTGACAGGCTCTGGCTACACCTTC. Protein sequence: CASSLDPLTGSGYTF.

V usage is TRBV7-2 and J usage is TRBJ2-3, with 8 bases aligning to TRBD2. This CDR3 is built from 14 residues. V shed 2 bases, J shed 5 bases, and the junction held 3 bases outside the gene matches. Germline CDR1 is SGHTA and CDR2 is FQGNSA. The CDR3 sequence: CASSLLRGGDTQYF. The CDR3 DNA reads as TGTGCCAGCAGCTTACTTCGGGGGGGAGATACGCAGTATTTT.

Concerning this clone itself: The junction and the germline gene differ at one end; a read error may be behind it. The chain links TRBV5-4 to TRBJ2-7; D unclear. The V gene's germline CDR1 is SGHNT and CDR2 YYREEE (reference sequence). The CDR3 sequence is 12 residues long. DNA of the CDR3: TGTGCCAGCAGATCAGCGTCCTCCGAGCAGTACTTC. Translated: CASRSASSEQYF.